This is a list of T cell receptor beta chains from one sample in a study of T cells after yellow fever vaccination. Each CDR3 protein gets one entry after TCRdb re-called the 5' RACE reads with MiXCR. The repertoire holds just under 600,000 distinct CDR3 sequences, with approximately 13% as singletons. Sequencing used PBMCs, obtained on the day of the yellow fever booster vaccination. These receptors were obtained from a man in his thirties or forties who received the YFV17D yellow fever vaccine. Each CDR3 is given with its conserved first and last residue. Each record gives: D gene, V gene, clone size, J gene, CDR3 length, CDR3 DNA, CDR3 protein. A D gene is named only where the DNA matches it firmly. Clone size is not always given. Where it is, it says once, few, many or a class for expanded clones.

D: .; V: TRBV5-6; size: few; J: TRBJ2-5; length: 13; DNA: TGTGCCAGCAACGAGCGGAACCAAGAGACCCAGTACTTC; CDR3: CASNERNQETQYF
D: .; V: TRBV6-5; size: few; J: TRBJ2-3; length: 11; DNA: TGTGCCAGCAGTTACGGTTCAACGCAGTATTTT; CDR3: CASSYGSTQYF
D: .; V: TRBV10-2; size: few; J: TRBJ2-7; length: 13; DNA: TGCGCCAGCAGTGAGACAGGGCGAAACGAGCAGTACTTC; CDR3: CASSETGRNEQYF
D: TRBD2; V: TRBV5-1; size: .; J: TRBJ2-3; length: 18; DNA: TGCGCCAGCAGCTTGGCCGTCAATAGCGGGAGGGCCGGAGATACGCAGTATTTT; CDR3: CASSLAVNSGRAGDTQYF
D: TRBD2; V: TRBV5-4; size: .; J: TRBJ2-5; length: 20; DNA: TGTGCCAGCAGCTTGTCCGGGACTAGCGGGACCGGCCGGGTACAAGAGACCCAGTACTTC; CDR3: CASSLSGTSGTGRVQETQYF
D: .; V: TRBV5-4; size: few; J: TRBJ2-2; length: 14; DNA: TGTGCCAGCAGCTTTCGGGGTCGGACCGGGGAGCTGTTTTTT; CDR3: CASSFRGRTGELFF
D: TRBD1; V: TRBV5-6; size: few; J: TRBJ2-7; length: 18; DNA: TGTGCCAGCAGCTTGGACAGGGGATCTCGATGGCTTAATGTCGAGCAGTACTTC; CDR3: CASSLDRGSRWLNVEQYF
D: .; V: TRBV7-6; size: few; J: TRBJ2-4; length: 13; DNA: TGTGCCAGCAGCTCGACAGCCAAAAACATTCAGTACTTC; CDR3: CASSSTAKNIQYF
D: TRBD2; V: TRBV7-9; size: .; J: TRBJ2-1; length: 15; DNA: TGTGCCAGCAGTTCTTGGAAGCGGGATTACAATGAGCAGTTCTTC; CDR3: CASSSWKRDYNEQFF
D: .; V: TRBV19; size: .; J: TRBJ2-3; length: 13; DNA: TGTGCCAGTAGTATAACCGGAGGGGATACGCAGTATTTT; CDR3: CASSITGGDTQYF
D: TRBD2; V: TRBV10-3; size: few; J: TRBJ2-3; length: 15; DNA: TGTGCCATCAGTGAGCTAGCGGGAGGGCCAGATACGCAGTATTTT; CDR3: CAISELAGGPDTQYF
D: .; V: TRBV5-1; size: few; J: TRBJ2-3; length: 12; DNA: TGCGCCAGCTATGTTGAACGGGGTACGCAGTATTTT; CDR3: CASYVERGTQYF
D: .; V: TRBV10-3; size: .; J: TRBJ2-1; length: 15; DNA: TGTGCCATCAGTGAAACCCGGACTTCCTACAATGAGCAGTTCTTC; CDR3: CAISETRTSYNEQFF
D: .; V: TRBV19; size: once; J: TRBJ1-1; length: 14; DNA: TGTGCCACTTCAGTGGTGGGTTTGAACACTGAAGCTTTCTTT; CDR3: CATSVVGLNTEAFF
D: .; V: TRBV24-1; size: many; J: TRBJ2-1; length: 15; DNA: TGTGCCACCAGTGCCACCGGGGCGGGGTACAATGAGCAGTTCTTC; CDR3: CATSATGAGYNEQFF
D: TRBD1; V: TRBV7-9; size: few; J: TRBJ1-1; length: 16; DNA: TGTGCCAGCAGCTTAGGGTACAGGGGAACGAACACTGAAGCTTTCTTT; CDR3: CASSLGYRGTNTEAFF
D: TRBD2; V: TRBV20-1; size: .; J: TRBJ2-3; length: 17; DNA: TGCTGTGCTAGAGAGGGTGGACTAGCGGAGAGCACAGATACGCAGTATTTT; CDR3: CCAREGGLAESTDTQYF
D: .; V: TRBV7-2; size: .; J: TRBJ2-3; length: 17; DNA: TGTGCCAGCAGCTTAGCGCTGGATTGGGGGAAAACAGATACGCAGTATTTT; CDR3: CASSLALDWGKTDTQYF
D: .; V: TRBV2; size: .; J: TRBJ2-3; length: 15; DNA: TGTGCCAGCAGTGACCCCGGGGGGCGGCGAGATACGCAGTATTTT; CDR3: CASSDPGGRRDTQYF
D: TRBD2; V: TRBV5-1; size: few; J: TRBJ2-5; length: 19; DNA: TGCGCCAGCAGCTCACCAAGCGGGACCGATATCCTGGCACAAGAGACCCAGTACTTC; CDR3: CASSSPSGTDILAQETQYF
D: .; V: TRBV6-6; size: many; J: TRBJ1-5; length: 12; DNA: TGTGCCAGCAGTTCCGGCCCGCTGCCCCAGCATTTT; CDR3: CASSSGPLPQHF
D: .; V: TRBV5-5; size: .; J: TRBJ2-5; length: 15; DNA: TGTGCCAGCAGCTTCCAGGGTGGTAGTTCAGAGACCCAGTACTTC; CDR3: CASSFQGGSSETQYF
D: TRBD1; V: TRBV6-1; size: .; J: TRBJ1-1; length: 15; DNA: TGTGCCAGCAGACCAACAGGGGCCCTGAACACTGAAGCTTTCTTT; CDR3: CASRPTGALNTEAFF
D: .; V: TRBV4-3; size: .; J: TRBJ1-2; length: 15; DNA: TGCGCCAGCAGCCAGATCGACGGTGCTAACTATGGCTACACCTTC; CDR3: CASSQIDGANYGYTF
D: .; V: TRBV7-9; size: .; J: TRBJ2-1; length: 14; DNA: TGTGCCAGCAGCTTGGCTTCCGAGTACAATGAGCAGTTCTTC; CDR3: CASSLASEYNEQFF
D: .; V: TRBV7-2; size: .; J: TRBJ2-5; length: 15; DNA: TGTGCCAGCAGCTTAGAGGCAGGGCCCCAAGAGACCCAGTACTTC; CDR3: CASSLEAGPQETQYF
D: .; V: TRBV15; size: few; J: TRBJ1-2; length: 15; DNA: TGTGCCACCAGCGGAAAAACAGGGCCTAACTATGGCTACACCTTC; CDR3: CATSGKTGPNYGYTF
D: .; V: TRBV7-9; size: .; J: TRBJ1-4; length: 15; DNA: TGTGCCAGCAGCTTTGCCCTTCGCCCTAATGAAAAACTGTTTTTT; CDR3: CASSFALRPNEKLFF
D: .; V: TRBV9; size: few; J: TRBJ1-2; length: 17; DNA: TGTGCCAGCAGCGTAGTCGAAATGGGATTCTCTAGCTATGGCTACACCTTC; CDR3: CASSVVEMGFSSYGYTF
D: .; V: TRBV10-3; size: .; J: TRBJ2-1; length: 12; DNA: TGTGCCATCAGTGAGTCAAGGGATGAGCAGTTCTTC; CDR3: CAISESRDEQFF
D: .; V: TRBV9; size: few; J: TRBJ1-2; length: 14; DNA: TGTGCCAGCAGCGTTATGACAGCTAACTATGGCTACACCTTC; CDR3: CASSVMTANYGYTF
D: .; V: TRBV20-1; size: .; J: TRBJ2-1; length: 15; DNA: TGCAGTGTCCAGCGCTACGGGCCCCCCCCCAATGAGCAGTTCTTC; CDR3: CSVQRYGPPPNEQFF
D: TRBD1; V: TRBV7-8; size: .; J: TRBJ2-7; length: 15; DNA: TGTGCCAGCAGTCGAGGGACAGGTGGGCGCTACGAGCAGTACTTC; CDR3: CASSRGTGGRYEQYF
D: TRBD2; V: TRBV11-2; size: once; J: TRBJ2-1; length: 16; DNA: TGTGCCAGCAGCTCCTCGCGGGAGGTATCCTACAATGAGCAGTTCTTC; CDR3: CASSSSREVSYNEQFF
D: TRBD1; V: TRBV19; size: few; J: TRBJ1-6; length: 14; DNA: TGTGCCTCCTCACTGGGGACAGGATATTCACCCCTCCACTTT; CDR3: CASSLGTGYSPLHF
D: .; V: TRBV6-5; size: many; J: TRBJ2-1; length: 12; DNA: TGTGCCAGCAGTTCCCCCCGGGGGGAGCAGTTCTTC; CDR3: CASSSPRGEQFF
D: TRBD1; V: TRBV7-2; size: few; J: TRBJ2-7; length: 14; DNA: TGTGCCAGCAGCGCCACAGGGGGCAACTACGAGCAGTACTTC; CDR3: CASSATGGNYEQYF
D: .; V: TRBV7-9; size: few; J: TRBJ1-1; length: 11; DNA: TGTGCCATCTTAGGGAACACTGAAGCTTTCTTT; CDR3: CAILGNTEAFF
D: .; V: TRBV27; size: few; J: TRBJ2-5; length: 16; DNA: TGTGCCAGCAGTTTATCTGCGAGGCCCGCTGGACGGACCCAGTACTTC; CDR3: CASSLSARPAGRTQYF
D: .; V: TRBV4-2; size: few; J: TRBJ1-4; length: 14; DNA: TGTGCCAGCAGCCAAGATATAACATATGAAAAACTGTTTTTT; CDR3: CASSQDITYEKLFF
D: TRBD2; V: TRBV20-1; size: few; J: TRBJ2-7; length: 14; DNA: TGCAGTGCTGTCCAGATGACTAGCGCCTACGAGCAGTACTTC; CDR3: CSAVQMTSAYEQYF
D: .; V: TRBV2; size: .; J: TRBJ2-1; length: 14; DNA: TGTGCCAGCAGTGAAGGGAACTTGAACAATGAGCAGTTCTTC; CDR3: CASSEGNLNNEQFF
D: .; V: TRBV5-1; size: .; J: TRBJ2-6; length: 16; DNA: TGCGCCAGCAGCTTGGGGGGGGCGGATGGGGCCAACGTCCTGACTTTC; CDR3: CASSLGGADGANVLTF
D: .; V: TRBV7-2; size: few; J: TRBJ2-3; length: 12; DNA: TGTGCCAGCAGCTTAGGGACTTATACGCAGTATTTT; CDR3: CASSLGTYTQYF
D: TRBD2; V: TRBV7-9; size: many; J: TRBJ2-3; length: 15; DNA: TGTGCCAGCAGCTCTGGGACTAGCCCCACAGATACGCAGTATTTT; CDR3: CASSSGTSPTDTQYF
D: .; V: TRBV5-4; size: many; J: TRBJ2-2; length: 16; DNA: TGTGCCAGCAGCTTAGGCGGGCAGGGAGTTGTCGGGGAGCTGTTTTTT; CDR3: CASSLGGQGVVGELFF
D: .; V: TRBV29-1; size: many; J: TRBJ2-7; length: 13; DNA: TGCAGCGTCCGACACAGTTCTTCCGGCGAGCAGTACTTC; CDR3: CSVRHSSSGEQYF
D: TRBD2; V: TRBV6-1; size: .; J: TRBJ2-3; length: 15; DNA: TGTGCCAGCAGTACCACAGCGGGAGCGATAGATACGCAGTATTTT; CDR3: CASSTTAGAIDTQYF
D: .; V: TRBV13; size: .; J: TRBJ2-7; length: 16; DNA: TGTGCCAGCAGCTCCCCGGGACTCAAAAGCTCCTACGAGCAGTACTTC; CDR3: CASSSPGLKSSYEQYF
D: TRBD2; V: TRBV12-3/TRBV12-4; size: .; J: TRBJ2-3; length: 14; DNA: TGTGCCAGCAGTTTCGGGACTAGACGCGATACGCAGTATTTT; CDR3: CASSFGTRRDTQYF
D: TRBD2; V: TRBV20-1; size: few; J: TRBJ2-1; length: 14; DNA: TGCAGTGCTAGAGTAGGGGAGGGCCCCCACGAGCAGTTCTTC; CDR3: CSARVGEGPHEQFF
D: .; V: TRBV5-1; size: few; J: TRBJ2-1; length: 14; DNA: TGCGCCAGCTCCCTCGGGCGGAACTACAATGAGCAGTTCTTC; CDR3: CASSLGRNYNEQFF
D: TRBD2; V: TRBV27; size: .; J: TRBJ2-1; length: 13; DNA: TGTGCCAGCGGGACTAGCGAATACAATGAGCAGTTCTTC; CDR3: CASGTSEYNEQFF
D: .; V: TRBV7-2; size: few; J: TRBJ1-1; length: 16; DNA: TGTGCCAGCAGCTTAGGCTTATTGATCCAAAACACTGAAGCTTTCTTT; CDR3: CASSLGLLIQNTEAFF